This TCR beta chain was profiled in a study of blood T cell repertoires in COVID-19. The CDR3 is made up of 13 amino acids. The germline V gene has CDR1 SGHAT and CDR2 FQNNGV. The V end was cut by 5 bases, the J end by 3 bases, with 11 bases between. TCRdb's table, derived via immunoSEQ multiplex PCR, lists solely in-frame clones and lacks some. The sample carries about 160,000 clones, roughly nine tenths recorded once. Sequenced: peripheral blood. This clonotype originated in a woman aged 55 to 70 with active or convalescent COVID-19. The chain carries TRBV11-2 and TRBJ2-7; a weak D match, TRBD1 (6 bases). The CDR3 sequence is CASSPGQIYEQYF. The CDR3 nucleotides are TGTGCCAGCAGCCCTGGACAGATCTACGAGCAGTACTTC.